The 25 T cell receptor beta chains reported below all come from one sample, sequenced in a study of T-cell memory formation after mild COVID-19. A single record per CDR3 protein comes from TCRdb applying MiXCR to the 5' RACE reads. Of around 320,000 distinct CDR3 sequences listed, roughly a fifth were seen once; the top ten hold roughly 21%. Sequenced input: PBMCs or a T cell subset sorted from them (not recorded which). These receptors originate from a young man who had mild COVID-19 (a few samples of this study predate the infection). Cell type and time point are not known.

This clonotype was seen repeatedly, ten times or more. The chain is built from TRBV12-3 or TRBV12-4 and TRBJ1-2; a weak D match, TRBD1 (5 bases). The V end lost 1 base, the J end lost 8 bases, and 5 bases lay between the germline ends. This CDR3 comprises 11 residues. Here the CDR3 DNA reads TGTGCCAGCAGTTTAGGGGGCGGCTACACCTTC. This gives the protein CASSLGGGYTF.

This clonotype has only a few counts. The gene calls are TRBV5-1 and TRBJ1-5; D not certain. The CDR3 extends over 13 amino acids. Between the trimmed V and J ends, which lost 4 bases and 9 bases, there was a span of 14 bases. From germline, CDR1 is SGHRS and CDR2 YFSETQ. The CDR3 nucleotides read TGCGCCAGCAGCCCGGTCCCGGGAGGGCCCCAGCATTTT. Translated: CASSPVPGGPQHF.

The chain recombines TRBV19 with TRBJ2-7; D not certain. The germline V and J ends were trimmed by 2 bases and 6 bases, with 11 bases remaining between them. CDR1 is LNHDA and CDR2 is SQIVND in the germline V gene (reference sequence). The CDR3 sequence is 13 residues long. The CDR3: CASSITPVGEQYV. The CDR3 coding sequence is TGTGCCAGTAGTATAACTCCGGTCGGCGAGCAGTACGTC.

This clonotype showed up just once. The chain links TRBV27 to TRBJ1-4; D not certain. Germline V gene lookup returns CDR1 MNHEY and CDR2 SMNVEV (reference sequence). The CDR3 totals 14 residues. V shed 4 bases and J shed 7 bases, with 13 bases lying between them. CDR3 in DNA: TGTGCCAGCAGTTCGATGGCGTTGGGTGAAAAACTGTTTTTT. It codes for CASSSMALGEKLFF.

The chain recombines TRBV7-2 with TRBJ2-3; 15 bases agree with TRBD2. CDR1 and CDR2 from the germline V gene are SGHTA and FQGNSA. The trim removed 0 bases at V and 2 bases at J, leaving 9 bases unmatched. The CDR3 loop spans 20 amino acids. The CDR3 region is CASSLAGLAGGRIYTDTQYF. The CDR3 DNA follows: TGTGCCAGCAGCTTAGCGGGACTAGCGGGGGGCCGAATTTACACAGATACGCAGTATTTT.

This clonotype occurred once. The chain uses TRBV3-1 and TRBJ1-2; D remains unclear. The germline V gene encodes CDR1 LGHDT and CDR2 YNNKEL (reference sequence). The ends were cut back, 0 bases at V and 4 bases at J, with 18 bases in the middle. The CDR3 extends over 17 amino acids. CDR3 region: CASSQDLRSESIYGYTF. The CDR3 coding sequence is TGTGCCAGCAGCCAAGATCTGCGGTCGGAGTCCATCTATGGCTACACCTTC.

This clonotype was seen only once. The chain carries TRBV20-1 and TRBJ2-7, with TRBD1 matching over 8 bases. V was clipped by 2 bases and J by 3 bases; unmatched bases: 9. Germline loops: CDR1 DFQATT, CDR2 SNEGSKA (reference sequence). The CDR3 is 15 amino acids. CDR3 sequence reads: CSARIPTGVDYEQYF. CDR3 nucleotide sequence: TGCAGTGCTAGAATCCCGACAGGGGTAGACTACGAGCAGTACTTC.

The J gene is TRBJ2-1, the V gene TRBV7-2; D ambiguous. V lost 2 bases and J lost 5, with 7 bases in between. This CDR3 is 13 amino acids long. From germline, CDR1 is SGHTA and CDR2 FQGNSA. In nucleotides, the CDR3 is TGTGCCAGCAGCTTAAGTGGAGACAATGAGCAGTTCTTC. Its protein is CASSLSGDNEQFF.

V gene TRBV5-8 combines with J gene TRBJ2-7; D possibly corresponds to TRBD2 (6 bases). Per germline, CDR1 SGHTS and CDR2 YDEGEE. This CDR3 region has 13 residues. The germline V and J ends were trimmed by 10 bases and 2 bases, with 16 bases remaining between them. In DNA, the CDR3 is TGTGCCTCGGAGGGCAGGGTTACCTACGAGCAGTACGTC. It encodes CASEGRVTYEQYV.

Here the CDR3 DNA reads TGTGCCAGTAGTCCCCAACAGGGGGCGAATGAAAAACTGTTTTTT. This translates into CASSPQQGANEKLFF. V and J are TRBV19 and TRBJ1-4, with 9 bases that match TRBD1. This CDR3 is 15 amino acids long. Germline CDR1 and CDR2: LNHDA and SQIVND (reference sequence). The V and J ends lost 5 bases and 5 bases, in that order; junction bases with no gene match: 6. The variable domain in full, with the rest retrieved from reference TRBV19 and TRBJ1-4, is DGGITQSPKYLFRKEGQNVTLSCEQNLNHDAMYWYRQDPGQGLRLIYYSQIVNDFQKGDIAEGYSVSREKKESFPLTVTSAQKNPTAFYLCASSPQQGANEKLFFGSGTQLSVL.

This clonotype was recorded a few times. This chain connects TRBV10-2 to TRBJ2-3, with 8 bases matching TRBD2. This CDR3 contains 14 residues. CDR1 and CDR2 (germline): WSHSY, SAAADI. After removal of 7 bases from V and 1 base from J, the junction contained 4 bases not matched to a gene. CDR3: CASIPGGGTDTQYF. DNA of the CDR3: TGCGCCAGCATCCCGGGGGGGGGCACAGATACGCAGTATTTT.

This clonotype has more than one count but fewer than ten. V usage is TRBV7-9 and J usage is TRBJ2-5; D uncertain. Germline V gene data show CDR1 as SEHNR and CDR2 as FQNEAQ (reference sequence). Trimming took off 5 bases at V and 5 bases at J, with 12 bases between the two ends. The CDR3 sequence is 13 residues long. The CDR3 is CASSTPLGETQYF. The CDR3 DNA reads TGTGCCAGCAGCACGCCCCTTGGGGAGACCCAGTACTTC. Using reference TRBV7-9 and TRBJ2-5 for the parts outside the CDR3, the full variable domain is DTGVSQNPRHKITKRGQNVTFRCDPISEHNRLYWYRQTLGQGPEFLTYFQNEAQLEKSRLLSDRFSAERPKGSFSTLEIQRTEQGDSAMYLCASSTPLGETQYFGPGTRLLVL.

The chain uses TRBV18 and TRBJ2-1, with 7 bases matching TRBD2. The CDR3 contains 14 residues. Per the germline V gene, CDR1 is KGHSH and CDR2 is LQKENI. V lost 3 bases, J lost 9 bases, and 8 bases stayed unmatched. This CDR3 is CASSPVSGEVEQFF. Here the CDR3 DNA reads TGTGCCAGCTCACCCGTCAGCGGGGAAGTTGAGCAGTTCTTC.

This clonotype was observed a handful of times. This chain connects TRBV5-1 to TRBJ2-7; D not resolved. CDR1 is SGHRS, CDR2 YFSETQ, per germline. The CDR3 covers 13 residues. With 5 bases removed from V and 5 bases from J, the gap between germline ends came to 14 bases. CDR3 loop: CASSSHLRDEQYF. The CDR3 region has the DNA TGCGCCAGCAGTTCTCACCTCCGGGACGAGCAGTACTTC.

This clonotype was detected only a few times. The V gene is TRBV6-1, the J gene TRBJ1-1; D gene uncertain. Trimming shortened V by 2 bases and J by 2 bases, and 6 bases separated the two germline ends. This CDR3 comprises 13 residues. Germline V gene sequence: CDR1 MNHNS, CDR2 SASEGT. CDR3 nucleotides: TGTGCCAGCAGTGAAACGGGTAACACTGAAGCTTTCTTT. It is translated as CASSETGNTEAFF.

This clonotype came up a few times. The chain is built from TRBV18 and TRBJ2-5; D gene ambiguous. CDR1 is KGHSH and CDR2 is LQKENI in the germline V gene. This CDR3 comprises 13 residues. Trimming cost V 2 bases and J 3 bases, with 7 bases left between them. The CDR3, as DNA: TGTGCCAGCTCACCATCAAGCAAAGAGACCCAGTACTTC. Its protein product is CASSPSSKETQYF.

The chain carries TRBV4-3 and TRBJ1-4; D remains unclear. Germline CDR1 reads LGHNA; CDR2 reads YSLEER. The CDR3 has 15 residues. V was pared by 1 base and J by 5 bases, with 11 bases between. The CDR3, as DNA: TGCGCCAGCAGCCAAGGAACCAGCCTCAATGAAAAACTGTTTTTT. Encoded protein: CASSQGTSLNEKLFF.

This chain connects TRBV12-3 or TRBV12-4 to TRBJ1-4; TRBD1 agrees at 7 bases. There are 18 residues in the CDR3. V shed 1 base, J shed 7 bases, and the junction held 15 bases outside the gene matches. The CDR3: CASSLEGASMLFGEKLFF. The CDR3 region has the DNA TGTGCCAGCAGTTTAGAGGGGGCGTCTATGCTCTTCGGTGAAAAACTGTTTTTT.

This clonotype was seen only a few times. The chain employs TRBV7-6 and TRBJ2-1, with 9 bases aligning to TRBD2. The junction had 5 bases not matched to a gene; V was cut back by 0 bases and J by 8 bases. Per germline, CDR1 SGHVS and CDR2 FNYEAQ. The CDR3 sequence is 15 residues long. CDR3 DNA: TGTGCCAGCAGCTTAGCGGCGGGGGGGCCCGATGAGCAGTTCTTC. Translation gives CASSLAAGGPDEQFF.

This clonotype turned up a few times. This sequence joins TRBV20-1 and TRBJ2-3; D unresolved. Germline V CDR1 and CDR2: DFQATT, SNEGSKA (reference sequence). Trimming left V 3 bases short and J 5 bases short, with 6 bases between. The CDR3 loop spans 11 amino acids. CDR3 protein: CSARGIDTQYF. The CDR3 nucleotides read TGCAGTGCTAGGGGAATAGATACGCAGTATTTT.

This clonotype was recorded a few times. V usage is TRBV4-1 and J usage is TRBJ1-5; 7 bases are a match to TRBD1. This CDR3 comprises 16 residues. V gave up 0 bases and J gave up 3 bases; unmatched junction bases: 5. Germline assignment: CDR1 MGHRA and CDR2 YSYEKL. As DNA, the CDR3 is TGCGCCAGCAGCCAAGACGACAGGGCCGACAATCAGCCCCAGCATTTT. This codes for CASSQDDRADNQPQHF.

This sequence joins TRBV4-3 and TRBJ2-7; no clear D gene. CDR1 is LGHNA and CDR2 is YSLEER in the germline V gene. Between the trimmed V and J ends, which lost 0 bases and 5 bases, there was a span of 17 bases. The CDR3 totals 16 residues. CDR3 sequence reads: CASSQDPGPQTDEQYF. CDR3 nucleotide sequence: TGCGCCAGCAGCCAAGATCCTGGACCACAAACCGACGAGCAGTACTTC.

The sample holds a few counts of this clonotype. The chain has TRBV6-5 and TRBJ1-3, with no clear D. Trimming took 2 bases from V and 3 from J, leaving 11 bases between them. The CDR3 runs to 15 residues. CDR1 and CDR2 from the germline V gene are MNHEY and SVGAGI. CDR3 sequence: CASSYAPVGGNTIYF. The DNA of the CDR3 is TGTGCCAGCAGTTACGCCCCCGTAGGTGGAAACACCATATATTTT.

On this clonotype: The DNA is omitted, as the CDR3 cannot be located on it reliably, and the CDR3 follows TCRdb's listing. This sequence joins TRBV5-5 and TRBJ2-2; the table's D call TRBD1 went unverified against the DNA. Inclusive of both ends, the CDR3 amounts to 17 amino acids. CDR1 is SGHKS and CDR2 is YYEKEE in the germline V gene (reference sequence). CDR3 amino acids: CASSGGRMGRTPGSCFF.

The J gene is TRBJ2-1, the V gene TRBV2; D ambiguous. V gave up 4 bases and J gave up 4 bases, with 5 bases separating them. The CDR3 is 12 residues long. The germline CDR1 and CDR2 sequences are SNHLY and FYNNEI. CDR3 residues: CASSGHYNEQFF. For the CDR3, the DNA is TGTGCCAGCAGTGGTCATTACAATGAGCAGTTCTTC.